These 27 T cell receptor beta chains were sequenced from one sample in a study of blood T cell repertoires in COVID-19. This table comes from immunoSEQ multiplex PCR, and its TCRdb copy is limited to in-frame clones, with some not included. The table records more than 70,000 clones, about 80% of them present only once. Sequencing was carried out using peripheral blood. Source of these receptors: a woman in her seventies with acute or convalescent COVID-19.

The V gene is TRBV3-1 (or the pseudogene TRBV3-2), the J gene TRBJ2-5; 9 nucleotides align to TRBD2. The CDR3 runs to 18 residues. Germline V gene sequence: CDR1 LGHDT, CDR2 YNNKEL (reference sequence). The junction had 13 bases not matched to a gene; V was cut back by 1 base and J by 4 bases. The CDR3 bases are TGTGCCAGCAGCCAAGTTTCTCCGCGGGGGGGCGACGGAGAGACCCAGTACTTC. It yields the protein CASSQVSPRGGDGETQYF.

V gene TRBV6-5 combines with J gene TRBJ2-1; 9 nucleotides match TRBD2. Germline assignment: CDR1 MNHEY and CDR2 SVGAGI. The CDR3 length is 15 residues. After removal of 6 bases from V and 8 bases from J, the junction contained 11 bases not matched to a gene. In DNA, the CDR3 is TGTGCCAGCAGGGACGCGGGGGGGCCGGTCTATGAGCAGTTCTTC. Translating it yields CASRDAGGPVYEQFF.

The chain employs TRBV9 and TRBJ2-1; D might be TRBD2 (7 bases). Germline lookup yields CDR1 SGDLS and CDR2 YYNGEE. This CDR3 has 16 amino acids. Trimming took off 0 bases at V and 4 bases at J, with 14 bases between the two ends. CDR3 protein: CASSVGIRGGYNEQFF. DNA of the CDR3: TGTGCCAGCAGCGTAGGAATCAGGGGAGGGTACAATGAGCAGTTCTTC.

The rearrangement joins TRBV18 to TRBJ2-1; D is possibly TRBD1 (6 bases). The CDR3 has 12 residues. CDR1 and CDR2 from the germline V gene are KGHSH and LQKENI. V was trimmed by 4 bases and J by 6 bases, leaving 7 bases between them. CDR3: CASSLQGNEQFF. In DNA, the CDR3 is TGTGCCAGCTCACTACAGGGCAATGAGCAGTTCTTC.

The genes are TRBV7-6 and TRBJ1-1; D not certain. The CDR3 extends over 13 amino acids. Trimming removed 5 bases from V and 5 bases from J, with 12 bases in between. Germline loops: CDR1 SGHVS, CDR2 FNYEAQ. The DNA of the CDR3 is TGTGCCAGCAGCAATGGCCGTTCAACTGAAGCTTTCTTT. Translating gives CASSNGRSTEAFF.

The chain uses TRBV10-3 and TRBJ2-4; D remains ambiguous. CDR3 length equals 9 residues. Per the germline V gene, CDR1 is ENHRY and CDR2 is SYGVKD. V lost 11 bases to trimming and J lost 11 bases, with 10 bases between them. DNA for the CDR3: TGTGCCCCTCTTTTTCTTCAGTACTTC. Protein: CAPLFLQYF.

The CDR3 coding sequence is TGTGCCAGTCACAGGGGCCGGGACACTGAAGCTTTCTTT. Translation: CASHRGRDTEAFF. The chain links TRBV28 to TRBJ1-1; the match to TRBD1 covers 7 bases. Germline CDR1 MDHEN, CDR2 SYDVKM. V shed 9 bases, J shed 3 bases, and the junction held 7 bases outside the gene matches. The CDR3 length is 13 residues. The whole variable domain, remainder taken from reference TRBV28 and TRBJ1-1, is DVKVTQSSRYLVKRTGEKVFLECVQDMDHENMFWYRQDPGLGLRLIYFSYDVKMKEKGDIPEGYSVSREKKERFSLILESASTNQTSMYLCASHRGRDTEAFFGQGTRLTVV.

This clone was found a few times. The chain uses TRBV29-1 and TRBJ2-7; TRBD1 matches at 7 bases. J was trimmed by 6 bases and V by 6 bases; bases with no gene match: 8. Germline-derived CDR1 and CDR2 are SQVTM and ANQGSEA. The CDR3 is 12 residues long. CDR3 region: CSVLQGFREQYF. CDR3 nucleotides: TGCAGCGTCCTACAGGGGTTCCGCGAGCAGTACTTC.

In its sample, this clone was seen once. CDR3 in amino acids: CASSSWGAPLHF. CDR3 bases: TGTGCCAGCAGCTCCTGGGGAGCACCCCTCCACTTT. The chain couples TRBV12-3 or TRBV12-4 to TRBJ1-6, with D unclear. V was pared by 6 bases and J by 11 bases, with 11 bases between. This CDR3 spans 12 amino acids.

This sequence joins TRBV6-2 or TRBV6-3 and TRBJ2-2; the match to TRBD1 covers 9 bases. V lost 4 bases, J lost 8 bases, and 5 bases stayed unmatched. Germline loops: CDR1 MNHEY, CDR2 SVGEGT. The CDR3 is made up of 14 amino acids. CDR3 sequence (DNA): TGTGCCAGCAGTTTGACAGGGGGGATTGGGGAGCTGTTTTTT. Translating it yields CASSLTGGIGELFF.

The rearrangement uses TRBV4-1 and TRBJ1-2; TRBD1 matches at 8 bases. There are 14 residues in the CDR3. Germline CDR1 is MGHRA and CDR2 is YSYEKL. After removal of 1 base from V and 4 bases from J, the junction contained 2 bases not matched to a gene. This CDR3 reads CASSQVGTGYGYTF. CDR3 DNA: TGCGCCAGCAGCCAAGTAGGGACAGGCTATGGCTACACCTTC.

The gene calls are TRBV4-3 and TRBJ2-3; 10 nucleotides agree with TRBD2. Trimming cost V 4 bases and J 2 bases; bases outside gene matches: 3. CDR1 is LGHNA, CDR2 YSLEER, per germline. The CDR3 length is 15 residues. The CDR3 DNA reads as TGCGCCAGCAGCCCTACTAGCGGGGCCACAGATACGCAGTATTTT. Translated, it gives CASSPTSGATDTQYF.

The gene calls are TRBV5-1 and TRBJ2-2, with 16 nucleotides matching TRBD2. With 2 bases clipped from V and 6 bases from J, the junction kept 7 bases outside the gene matches. This CDR3 comprises 18 residues. In germline, CDR1 is SGHRS, CDR2 YFSETQ. The CDR3 coding sequence is TGCGCCAGCAGCTTCCTGCCCGGGACTAGCGGGGGGGCCGGGGAGCTGTTTTTT. Its translation is CASSFLPGTSGGAGELFF. The entire variable domain, with the rest obtained from reference TRBV5-1 and TRBJ2-2, is as follows: KAGVTQTPRYLIKTRGQQVTLSCSPISGHRSVSWYQQTPGQGLQFLFEYFSETQRNKGNFPGRFSGRQFSNSRSEMNVSTLELGDSALYLCASSFLPGTSGGAGELFFGEGSRLTVL.

The chain has TRBV5-4 and TRBJ1-1; D uncertain. V lost 2 bases and J lost 1, with 9 bases in between. Germline values: CDR1 SGHNT, CDR2 YYREEE (reference sequence). The CDR3 sequence is 14 residues long. CDR3 sequence: CASSFGMTNTEAFF. The CDR3 DNA reads as TGTGCCAGCAGCTTCGGGATGACGAACACTGAAGCTTTCTTT.

This chain connects TRBV6-1 to TRBJ2-1; TRBD2 matches 7 bases. Looked up from germline, CDR1 is MNHNS and CDR2 is SASEGT. This CDR3 has 15 residues. The V and J ends lost 1 base and 7 bases, in that order; junction bases with no gene match: 7. The CDR3 sequence: CASSEVLAVWNEQFF. The DNA of the CDR3 is TGTGCCAGCAGTGAAGTTCTAGCGGTCTGGAATGAGCAGTTCTTC.

The chain uses TRBV11-3 and TRBJ2-3, with D perhaps TRBD1 (5 bases). The CDR3 runs to 11 residues. Germline V gives CDR1 SGHNT, CDR2 YENEEA. Trimming took 1 base from V and 12 from J, leaving 8 bases between them. The CDR3: CASSLGGLQYF. The CDR3 DNA is TGTGCCAGCAGCTTAGGGGGCCTCCAGTATTTT.

The chain uses TRBV2 and TRBJ2-7; 10 nucleotides align to TRBD1. Trimming at V came to 5 bases and at J to 4 bases, leaving 5 bases not matched to a gene. This CDR3 spans 14 amino acids. The germline V gene encodes CDR1 SNHLY and CDR2 FYNNEI. CDR3 bases: TGTGCCAGCAGTCAGGACAGGGGGGCATACGAGCAGTACTTC. The encoded protein is CASSQDRGAYEQYF.

The CDR3 sequence: CASSVEGRETQYF. CDR3 sequence (DNA): TGTGCCAGCAGCGTAGAGGGCCGGGAGACGCAGTATTTT. The chain combines TRBV9 with TRBJ2-3; TRBD2 is a possible D gene (6 bases). V was cut by 0 bases and J by 9 bases, with 11 bases left in between. CDR3 length equals 13 residues. CDR1 SGDLS and CDR2 YYNGEE come from the germline V gene. The full variable domain, completed using reference TRBV9 and TRBJ2-3, is DSGVTQTPKHLITATGQRVTLRCSPRSGDLSVYWYQQSLDQGLQFLIQYYNGEERAKGNILERFSAQQFPDLHSELNLSSLELGDSALYFCASSVEGRETQYFGPGTRLTVL.

This clone was detected only a few times. J is TRBJ1-4 and V is TRBV5-1; 9 bases line up with TRBD1. This CDR3 has 17 amino acids. V dropped 0 bases and J dropped 5; count of bases not matched to a gene: 8. Germline V CDR1 and CDR2: SGHRS, YFSETQ. The CDR3 here is CASSLDPRDRANEKLFF. Here the CDR3 DNA reads TGCGCCAGCAGCTTGGATCCAAGGGACAGGGCAAATGAAAAACTGTTTTTT.

This clone appeared a few times. J is TRBJ2-7 and V is TRBV7-9, with D maybe TRBD1 (5 bases). V was trimmed by 6 bases and J by 3 bases, leaving 21 bases between them. CDR1 and CDR2 from the germline V gene are SEHNR and FQNEAQ (reference sequence). The CDR3 has 16 residues. Here the CDR3 reads CASSFFEVTGSYEQYF. The CDR3 nucleotides are TGTGCCAGCAGTTTTTTCGAGGTTACAGGTAGCTACGAGCAGTACTTC.

This chain links TRBV6-4 with TRBJ2-3; 13 positions match TRBD2. The CDR3 has 15 amino acids. Germline CDR1 and CDR2: MRHNA and SNTAGT. J lost 4 bases, V lost 3 bases, and 1 base had no gene match. In DNA, the CDR3 is TGTGCCAGCAGTGAACTAGCGGGGGGGCCAGATACGCAGTATTTT. This translates into CASSELAGGPDTQYF.

This chain joins TRBV2 and TRBJ1-2, with TRBD1 identical over 7 bases. The V gene's germline CDR1 is SNHLY and CDR2 FYNNEI. This CDR3 comprises 16 residues. Trimming cost V 7 bases and J 2 bases; bases outside gene matches: 13. The CDR3 region has the DNA TGTGCCAGCACGTCGGCTCCGGGACAGAGGAACTATGGCTACACCTTC. Its translation: CASTSAPGQRNYGYTF.

The chain employs TRBV5-1 and TRBJ2-7; maybe TRBD2 (6 bases). The germline V gene has CDR1 SGHRS and CDR2 YFSETQ. This CDR3 spans 15 amino acids. The V gene lost 0 bases and the J gene lost 4 bases, with 14 bases spanning the gap. The CDR3 sequence: CASSLVLGGMYEQYF. In nucleotides, the CDR3 is TGCGCCAGCAGCTTGGTTCTGGGAGGTATGTACGAGCAGTACTTC.

In its sample, this clone was seen many times. The genes are TRBV5-1 and TRBJ2-1; 9 bases line up with TRBD1. This CDR3 spans 14 amino acids. Germline CDR1 reads SGHRS; CDR2 reads YFSETQ. Trimming took 10 bases from V and 5 from J; bases not matched to a gene: 10. The CDR3 region has the DNA TGCGCCGGGGGTTTGGGACAGGGAAACAATGAGCAGTTCTTC. Amino acid sequence: CAGGLGQGNNEQFF.

The chain employs TRBV3-1 (or the pseudogene TRBV3-2) and TRBJ1-3; no clear D gene. CDR3 length equals 17 residues. Germline CDR1 and CDR2: LGHDT and YNNKEL (reference sequence). Trimming shortened V by 1 base and J by 0 bases, and 13 bases separated the two germline ends. The CDR3 here is CASSQGAPSFSGNTIYF. Here the CDR3 DNA reads TGTGCCAGCAGCCAAGGGGCCCCCAGTTTCTCTGGAAACACCATATATTTT.

The chain is built from TRBV19 and TRBJ1-1; TRBD1 aligns across 7 bases. The CDR3 sequence is 15 residues long. In germline, CDR1 is LNHDA, CDR2 SQIVND (reference sequence). With 5 bases clipped from V and 0 bases from J, the junction kept 6 bases outside the gene matches. The CDR3 spells CASSPVTGMNTEAFF. The CDR3 DNA follows: TGTGCCAGTAGTCCGGTGACAGGGATGAACACTGAAGCTTTCTTT. The full variable domain, rest sourced from reference TRBV19 and TRBJ1-1, is DGGITQSPKYLFRKEGQNVTLSCEQNLNHDAMYWYRQDPGQGLRLIYYSQIVNDFQKGDIAEGYSVSREKKESFPLTVTSAQKNPTAFYLCASSPVTGMNTEAFFGQGTRLTVV.

This rearrangement joins TRBV6-5 to TRBJ1-4, with TRBD1 matching 8 bases. Germline V gene lookup returns CDR1 MNHEY and CDR2 SVGAGI. The CDR3 runs 14 residues. With V trimmed by 6 bases and J by 4 bases, 4 bases remained unmatched. The CDR3 region is CASSRTGNNEKLFF. The CDR3 region has the DNA TGTGCCAGCAGCAGGACAGGGAATAATGAAAAACTGTTTTTT.